One and the same sample provided the 17 T cell receptor beta chains below, sequenced in a study of blood T cell repertoires in COVID-19 (dated by TCRdb to the early 2020s). Library construction relied on the immunoSEQ multiplex PCR assay. TCRdb stores this immuneACCESS table with in-frame sequences only. Part of the clones is absent; in the studies checked, under half of the shortfall reflects unresolved V genes, and no reason is known for the rest. The sample table lists some 250,000 clones, around 90% of them with a count of one. Around 0.8% of the sample is taken by the ten largest. The sequenced sample was peripheral blood. These TCRs come from a woman in her 30s with acute or convalescent COVID-19.

The chain combines TRBV5-1 with TRBJ2-2; maybe TRBD1 (5 bases). Germline V gene sequence: CDR1 SGHRS, CDR2 YFSETQ. The CDR3 is 14 residues long. V was pared by 0 bases and J by 6 bases, with 9 bases between. DNA of the CDR3: TGCGCCAGCAGCTTGGAAAGGGGATCCGGGGAGCTGTTTTTT. Protein: CASSLERGSGELFF. The complete variable domain, with remaining parts taken from reference TRBV5-1 and TRBJ2-2, reads KAGVTQTPRYLIKTRGQQVTLSCSPISGHRSVSWYQQTPGQGLQFLFEYFSETQRNKGNFPGRFSGRQFSNSRSEMNVSTLELGDSALYLCASSLERGSGELFFGEGSRLTVL.

This rearrangement joins TRBV6-5 to TRBJ1-2; 8 positions match TRBD1. J gave up 8 bases and V 7 bases, and 9 bases lay outside the gene matches. The CDR3 extends over 13 amino acids. Germline loops: CDR1 MNHEY, CDR2 SVGAGI. The CDR3 DNA sequence: TGTGCCAGCACCGGGACAGGCCCCATGGGCTACACCTTC. This encodes CASTGTGPMGYTF.

The chain combines TRBV5-1 with TRBJ1-4; 9 bases fit TRBD1. Losses at the gene ends were 4 bases for V and 2 bases for J; bases not matched to a gene: 6. The CDR3 has 16 residues. Germline-derived CDR1 and CDR2 are SGHRS and YFSETQ. CDR3 DNA sequence: TGCGCCAGCAGCCTTGGACAGGGGAGGACTAATGAAAAACTGTTTTTT. As protein: CASSLGQGRTNEKLFF.

The V gene is TRBV15, the J gene TRBJ2-4; TRBD1 agrees at 11 bases. Unmatched junction bases numbered 5, after V lost 3 bases and J lost 7 bases. The CDR3 runs 15 residues. CDR1 and CDR2 from the germline V gene are LNHNV and YYDKDF (reference sequence). The chain's CDR3 is CATSSPRDRGNIQYF. The CDR3 DNA sequence: TGTGCCACCAGCAGCCCCCGGGACAGGGGGAACATTCAGTACTTC.

The chain couples TRBV10-2 to TRBJ2-7; 8 bases match TRBD2. The CDR3 is made up of 13 amino acids. CDR1 and CDR2 (germline): WSHSY, SAAADI. Unmatched junction bases numbered 7, after V lost 9 bases and J lost 3 bases. The CDR3, as DNA: TGCGCCAGTGGACTAGCCGCTTACTACGAGCAGTACTTC. Protein product: CASGLAAYYEQYF.

Here the CDR3 DNA reads TGTGCCAGCAGCCCGACTAGCTACGAGCAGTACTTC. Encoded protein: CASSPTSYEQYF. This rearrangement joins TRBV6-5 to TRBJ2-7; TRBD2 is a possible D gene (6 bases). CDR1 and CDR2 (germline): MNHEY, SVGAGI. V was clipped by 6 bases and J by 3 bases, with 9 bases between them. This CDR3 has 12 residues.

This clone was seen only once. This chain connects TRBV7-8 to TRBJ1-1; no reliable D call. Looked up from germline, CDR1 is SGHVS and CDR2 is FQNEAQ. This CDR3 spans 14 amino acids. Trimming stripped 5 bases from V and 1 base from J, with 11 bases between. This chain's CDR3 is CASSPDLANTEAFF. CDR3 nucleotide sequence: TGTGCCAGCAGCCCGGATTTAGCGAACACTGAAGCTTTCTTT.

The CDR3 coding sequence is TGTGCCACCAGTGACCCAGGACTAGCGGGTGGCAATGAGCAGTTCTTC. Amino acid sequence: CATSDPGLAGGNEQFF. The genes are TRBV24-1 and TRBJ2-1; 11 bases agree with TRBD2. Germline CDR1 and CDR2: KGHDR and SFDVKD. CDR3 size: 16 residues. The V and J ends lost 4 bases and 6 bases, in that order; junction bases with no gene match: 7.

The CDR3 DNA reads as TGTGCCAGCAACAGGGACAGGGGTGGTTCACCCCTCCACTTT. Translated: CASNRDRGGSPLHF. V usage is TRBV6-6 and J usage is TRBJ1-6; 10 bases match TRBD1. The germline V gene has CDR1 MNHNY and CDR2 SVGAGI (reference sequence). The CDR3 contains 14 residues. J was trimmed by 9 bases and V by 7 bases; bases with no gene match: 6.

The V and J genes are TRBV5-1 and TRBJ2-1; 16 bases are shared with TRBD2. The CDR3 loop spans 17 amino acids. With 4 bases clipped from V and 6 bases from J, the junction kept 7 bases outside the gene matches. The germline V gene has CDR1 SGHRS and CDR2 YFSETQ. CDR3 in amino acids: CASSQGLAGGPGNEQFF. The CDR3 DNA sequence: TGCGCCAGCAGCCAGGGACTAGCGGGAGGGCCGGGCAATGAGCAGTTCTTC.

The chain uses TRBV15 and TRBJ2-3; TRBD2 aligns across 7 bases. V was clipped by 1 base and J by 6 bases; unmatched bases: 10. The germline CDR1 and CDR2 sequences are LNHNV and YYDKDF (reference sequence). CDR3 length: 16 residues. CDR3 region: CATSRAGGRARDTQYF. The CDR3 DNA follows: TGTGCCACCAGCAGAGCAGGAGGGAGGGCGCGGGATACGCAGTATTTT.

The V and J genes are TRBV7-6 and TRBJ1-2; TRBD1 aligns across 7 bases. J lost 0 bases, V lost 11 bases, and 18 bases had no gene match. Germline CDR1 reads SGHVS; CDR2 reads FNYEAQ. The CDR3 is 17 residues long. CDR3 DNA: TGTGCCGTCGGAGGGGGCCGCCCCCCAGTTTCTAACTATGGCTACACCTTC. Translated, it gives CAVGGGRPPVSNYGYTF.

The chain links TRBV3-1 (or the pseudogene TRBV3-2) to TRBJ2-1; TRBD2 agrees at 8 bases. This CDR3 is 17 amino acids long. Per germline, CDR1 LGHDT and CDR2 YNNKEL (reference sequence). V gave up 1 base and J gave up 8 bases; unmatched junction bases: 13. In nucleotides, the CDR3 is TGTGCCAGCAGCCAAGTAAGAGCGGGAGAAAAGGGGGATGAGCAGTTCTTC. Translating it yields CASSQVRAGEKGDEQFF.

The chain couples TRBV5-1 to TRBJ2-3; 9 nucleotides align to TRBD2. Germline V gene data show CDR1 as SGHRS and CDR2 as YFSETQ. The CDR3 sequence is 15 residues long. After removal of 6 bases from V and 3 bases from J, the junction contained 8 bases not matched to a gene. This CDR3 reads CASTHLAGETDTQYF. CDR3 DNA sequence: TGCGCCAGCACGCACTTAGCGGGAGAAACAGATACGCAGTATTTT.

The rearrangement uses TRBV7-6 and TRBJ2-3; 7 bases are shared with TRBD2. The CDR3 has 14 amino acids. Trimming removed 5 bases from V and 6 bases from J; junction bases left unmatched: 8. Germline V gene data show CDR1 as SGHVS and CDR2 as FNYEAQ. The CDR3 coding sequence is TGTGCCAGCAGCGGAAGACTAGCTGTTGATACGCAGTATTTT. Its translation: CASSGRLAVDTQYF. Together with reference TRBV7-6 and TRBJ2-3, the CDR3 gives the full variable domain: GAGVSQSPRYKVTKRGQDVALRCDPISGHVSLYWYRQALGQGPEFLTYFNYEAQQDKSGLPNDRFSAERPEGSISTLTIQRTEQRDSAMYRCASSGRLAVDTQYFGPGTRLTVL.

The table lists this clone with a count of one. The chain links TRBV6-2 or TRBV6-3 to TRBJ2-1, with D uncertain. The germline V gene encodes CDR1 MNHEY and CDR2 SVGEGT. There are 11 residues in the CDR3. Between the trimmed V and J ends, which lost 5 bases and 5 bases, there was a span of 4 bases. CDR3 residues: CASSQNNEQFF. The CDR3 nucleotides are TGTGCCAGCAGTCAAAACAATGAGCAGTTCTTC.

This chain uses TRBV15 with TRBJ1-2; D remains ambiguous. V lost 0 bases to trimming and J lost 0 bases, with 8 bases between them. The CDR3 has 15 residues. Germline V lookup: CDR1 LNHNV, CDR2 YYDKDF (reference sequence). DNA of the CDR3: TGTGCCACCAGCAGAGATCGCGGAACTAACTATGGCTACACCTTC. Amino acid sequence: CATSRDRGTNYGYTF.